These 27 T cell receptor beta chains share one sample of origin, sequenced in a study of identical twins. TCRdb redid the calling of the 5' RACE reads with MiXCR, one entry per CDR3 protein. The sample contains hundreds of thousands of distinct CDR3 sequences, about 7.3% of which appear only once. The sample was also linked to a second study, of yellow fever vaccine responses in identical twins.

Sequencing used memory (CD45RO+) T cells sorted from blood. Source of these receptors: a woman between 18 and 30 years old in good health.

About this clonotype: The limits of the CDR3 on the DNA are not certain, so only TCRdb's listed CDR3 is given. The chain couples TRBV28 to TRBJ2-7; TRBD2 is the table's D call, not checked against the DNA. The CDR3 is 14 residues long, ends included. CDR1 and CDR2 (germline): MDHEN, SYDVKM. The CDR3 is CASSSSGLRGEQYF.

This clonotype was detected many times. The gene calls are TRBV5-6 and TRBJ1-6; D possibly corresponds to TRBD1 (6 bases). V shed 4 bases and J shed 10 bases, with 21 bases lying between them. This CDR3 has 16 amino acids. From germline, CDR1 is SGHDT and CDR2 YYEEEE. The CDR3 protein is CASSPTGGFDGSPLHF. The CDR3, as DNA: TGTGCCAGCAGCCCCACGGGGGGCTTCGACGGATCACCCCTCCACTTT.

The chain couples TRBV27 to TRBJ2-2; D gene uncertain. The CDR3 length is 14 residues. V lost 6 bases, J lost 6 bases, and 14 bases lay in between. From germline, CDR1 is MNHEY and CDR2 SMNVEV (reference sequence). CDR3 in amino acids: CASRDHEFAGELFF. The DNA for the CDR3 is TGTGCCAGCAGAGACCACGAGTTCGCCGGGGAGCTGTTTTTT.

This rearrangement joins TRBV10-3 to TRBJ2-7; no firm D call. Per the germline V gene, CDR1 is ENHRY and CDR2 is SYGVKD. The germline V and J ends were trimmed by 6 bases and 0 bases, with 6 bases remaining between them. The length of the CDR3 is 12 residues. The CDR3 spells CAIRGDSYEQYF. The CDR3 DNA reads as TGTGCCATCAGAGGCGACTCCTACGAGCAGTACTTC.

There are a few counts of this clonotype. DNA of the CDR3: TGTGCCAGCAGCCATCCCGCAGGAGATGAGCAGTTCTTC. Protein: CASSHPAGDEQFF. The chain combines TRBV28 with TRBJ2-1; D call uncertain. V was clipped by 6 bases and J by 8 bases, with 14 bases between them. The CDR3 runs 13 residues. Germline V CDR1 and CDR2: MDHEN, SYDVKM.

V is TRBV24-1 and J is TRBJ2-1, with TRBD2 matching over 8 bases. CDR1 is KGHDR and CDR2 is SFDVKD in the germline V gene. The CDR3 sequence is 15 residues long. Germline trimming cut 3 bases from V and 7 bases from J; bases unmatched to any gene: 7. CDR3 residues: CATSDPGLVRNEQFF. The CDR3 nucleotides read TGTGCCACCAGTGATCCGGGACTAGTGAGGAATGAGCAGTTCTTC.

V is TRBV4-1 and J is TRBJ2-3; TRBD2 agrees at 9 bases. Looked up from germline, CDR1 is MGHRA and CDR2 is YSYEKL. Trimming at V came to 0 bases and at J to 2 bases, leaving 6 bases not matched to a gene. This CDR3 is built from 17 residues. The chain's CDR3 is CASSQDRLAGLTDTQYF. For the CDR3, the DNA is TGCGCCAGCAGCCAAGATCGGCTAGCGGGGCTCACAGATACGCAGTATTTT.

This clonotype was picked up a small number of times. This chain links TRBV7-2 with TRBJ2-2; D might be TRBD1 (6 bases). The ends were cut back, 3 bases at V and 1 base at J, with 9 bases in the middle. The CDR3 consists of 15 residues. Germline loops: CDR1 SGHTA, CDR2 FQGNSA. The CDR3 coding sequence is TGTGCCAGCAGCTTCCCGACAGGGAACACCGGGGAGCTGTTTTTT. It yields the protein CASSFPTGNTGELFF.

There are many counts of this clonotype. The chain couples TRBV20-1 to TRBJ1-2, with TRBD1 matching 7 bases. Germline values: CDR1 DFQATT, CDR2 SNEGSKA (reference sequence). This CDR3 is 12 amino acids long. V trimming: 5 bases; J trimming: 4 bases; junction bases outside the gene matches: 4. The CDR3, as DNA: TGCAGTGCTCAGACAGGGATCTATGGCTACACCTTC. Protein product: CSAQTGIYGYTF.

The chain employs TRBV7-8 and TRBJ1-2; TRBD1 aligns across 8 bases. Germline loops: CDR1 SGHVS, CDR2 FQNEAQ. This CDR3 is 16 amino acids long. The V segment lost 1 base and the J segment 7 bases; nucleotides outside the gene matches: 11. CDR3 sequence reads: CASSLDPGTGASGYTF. The CDR3 DNA sequence: TGTGCCAGCAGCTTAGACCCCGGGACAGGTGCTAGTGGCTACACCTTC. The whole variable domain, remainder taken from reference TRBV7-8 and TRBJ1-2, is GAGVSQSPRYKVAKRGQDVALRCDPISGHVSLFWYQQALGQGPEFLTYFQNEAQLDKSGLPSDRFFAERPEGSVSTLKIQRTQQEDSAVYLCASSLDPGTGASGYTFGSGTRLTVV.

This clonotype was found a few times. The chain's CDR3 is CASSDSAGGTTEAFF. The CDR3 DNA follows: TGTGCCAGCAGTGACTCAGCGGGCGGGACCACTGAAGCTTTCTTT. V gene TRBV6-4 combines with J gene TRBJ1-1, with D maybe TRBD1 (5 bases). Germline-derived CDR1 and CDR2 are MRHNA and SNTAGT. This CDR3 is built from 15 residues. Trimming removed 0 bases at V and 4 bases at J, with 12 bases between.

Many counts were recorded for this clonotype. The chain recombines TRBV12-3 or TRBV12-4 with TRBJ2-7; D perhaps matches TRBD1 (5 bases). The CDR3 covers 13 residues. V lost 5 bases and J 0 bases, leaving 8 bases between the germline ends. The DNA of the CDR3 is TGTGCCAGCAGTAGGGGCAACTCCTACGAGCAGTACTTC. Protein sequence: CASSRGNSYEQYF.

This clonotype was observed a handful of times. CDR3 nucleotides: TGTGCCAGCGGTATGAGGTATGAAGCTTTCTTT. It is translated as CASGMRYEAFF. The gene calls are TRBV12-3 or TRBV12-4 and TRBJ1-1; D is unclear. The CDR3 has 11 residues. Trimming stripped 8 bases from V and 7 bases from J, with 11 bases between.

This clonotype was counted at least ten times. The chain is built from TRBV12-3 or TRBV12-4 and TRBJ1-2, with D possibly being TRBD1 (5 bases). The CDR3 runs 14 residues. V shed 1 base and J shed 1 base, with 7 bases lying between them. The CDR3 region has the DNA TGTGCCAGCAGTTTAGGGACACTTAACTATGGCTACACCTTC. Protein: CASSLGTLNYGYTF.

The gene calls are TRBV20-1 and TRBJ2-1, with D maybe TRBD2 (5 bases). This CDR3 comprises 14 residues. The V gene lost 3 bases and the J gene lost 2 bases, with 11 bases spanning the gap. The germline CDR1 and CDR2 sequences are DFQATT and SNEGSKA (reference sequence). CDR3 DNA sequence: TGCAGTGCTAGCCGCGGGCCTACCTACAATGAGCAGTTCTTC. It yields the protein CSASRGPTYNEQFF.

The chain is built from TRBV27 and TRBJ2-5; the match to TRBD2 covers 11 bases. The CDR3 loop spans 15 amino acids. CDR1 is MNHEY, CDR2 SMNVEV, per germline (reference sequence). The trim removed 5 bases at V and 4 bases at J, leaving 6 bases unmatched. CDR3 sequence (DNA): TGTGCCAGCAGTCGCCTAGCGGGAGGAGGAGAGACCCAGTACTTC. Residues: CASSRLAGGGETQYF.

V and J are TRBV15 and TRBJ2-3; D is undetermined. The germline CDR1 and CDR2 sequences are LNHNV and YYDKDF (reference sequence). The CDR3 length is 16 residues. Trimming shortened V by 3 bases and J by 3 bases, and 16 bases separated the two germline ends. As DNA, the CDR3 is TGTGCCACCAGCAGGGAGATGAAGGGTGGGACAGATACGCAGTATTTT. As protein: CATSREMKGGTDTQYF.

Written as DNA, the CDR3 is TGTGCCAGCAGTGAAGGGGGTAGAACTGAAGCTTTCTTT. It codes for CASSEGGRTEAFF. The genes are TRBV6-1 and TRBJ1-1; D unresolved. The CDR3 extends over 13 amino acids. Trimming took off 1 base at V and 5 bases at J, with 8 bases between the two ends. In germline, CDR1 is MNHNS, CDR2 SASEGT.

This clonotype was counted ten times or more. V is TRBV7-9 and J is TRBJ1-4, with D uncertain. The CDR3 sequence is 13 residues long. Trimming pared 3 bases from V and 6 bases from J, leaving 8 bases between. Germline assignment: CDR1 SEHNR and CDR2 FQNEAQ (reference sequence). CDR3 DNA: TGTGCCAGCAGCTTTCTCGGCGATGAAAAACTGTTTTTT. It specifies CASSFLGDEKLFF.

The V call is TRBV5-1, the J call TRBJ1-2; possible D gene TRBD1, 5 bases. This CDR3 has 16 amino acids. From germline, CDR1 is SGHRS and CDR2 YFSETQ. V lost 4 bases and J 3 bases, leaving 19 bases between the germline ends. In DNA form, the CDR3 reads TGCGCCAGCAGCCCCGGGGGGGGAGATGGTTACTATGGCTACACCTTC. As protein: CASSPGGGDGYYGYTF.

CDR3 nucleotide sequence: TGTGCCAGCAGCCCCCGGGTGACTAGCAGAAACAATGAGCAGTTCTTC. Translating gives CASSPRVTSRNNEQFF. The rearrangement uses TRBV3-1 and TRBJ2-1; 7 bases are shared with TRBD2. V was clipped by 4 bases and J by 5 bases; unmatched bases: 11. The V gene's germline CDR1 is LGHDT and CDR2 YNNKEL (reference sequence). CDR3 length equals 16 residues.

This clonotype showed up just a few times. The chain joins TRBV12-3 or TRBV12-4 to TRBJ2-2; no clear D gene. The CDR3 is 16 amino acids. Trimming pared 3 bases from V and 1 base from J, leaving 12 bases between. The CDR3 DNA follows: TGTGCCAGCAGTTTCGGGCTCTTGAAGAACACCGGGGAGCTGTTTTTT. Its translation: CASSFGLLKNTGELFF.

The chain combines TRBV28 with TRBJ2-7, with 12 bases identical to TRBD2. The V gene's germline CDR1 is MDHEN and CDR2 SYDVKM. The CDR3 spans 16 residues. V lost 3 bases, J lost 4 bases, and 7 bases stayed unmatched. The CDR3 sequence is CASSLSTSGSWYEQYF. The CDR3, as DNA: TGTGCCAGCAGTTTGTCGACTAGCGGGAGTTGGTACGAGCAGTACTTC.

The V gene is TRBV6-1, the J gene TRBJ2-3, with D tentatively TRBD2 (6 bases). The germline V gene has CDR1 MNHNS and CDR2 SASEGT. The CDR3 runs 14 residues. V was pared by 6 bases and J by 5 bases, with 15 bases between. As DNA, the CDR3 is TGTGCCAGCAGGGAGCTGGAGGGCCGAGATACGCAGTATTTT. It translates to CASRELEGRDTQYF.

The chain is built from TRBV5-1 and TRBJ2-7; 7 bases match TRBD2. Germline loops: CDR1 SGHRS, CDR2 YFSETQ. The J segment lost 4 bases and the V segment lost 1 base, leaving 11 bases of the junction unmatched. The CDR3 has 16 amino acids. The CDR3 protein is CASSLLSGGDLYEQYF. The CDR3 DNA follows: TGCGCCAGCAGCTTGTTGTCGGGAGGAGATTTGTACGAGCAGTACTTC.

This clonotype has at least ten counts. This chain joins TRBV5-1 and TRBJ1-5; the match to TRBD1 covers 8 bases. The germline CDR1 and CDR2 sequences are SGHRS and YFSETQ. CDR3 length: 14 residues. V was clipped by 4 bases and J by 5 bases; unmatched bases: 5. The CDR3 here is CASSLSGGYQPQHF. The CDR3 coding sequence is TGCGCCAGCAGCCTATCAGGGGGCTATCAGCCCCAGCATTTT. Drawing the rest from reference TRBV5-1 and TRBJ1-5, the complete variable domain is KAGVTQTPRYLIKTRGQQVTLSCSPISGHRSVSWYQQTPGQGLQFLFEYFSETQRNKGNFPGRFSGRQFSNSRSEMNVSTLELGDSALYLCASSLSGGYQPQHFGDGTRLSIL.

This clonotype was observed many times. The genes are TRBV29-1 and TRBJ2-1; 7 bases map to TRBD1. J gave up 4 bases and V 5 bases, and 8 bases lay outside the gene matches. This CDR3 spans 14 amino acids. CDR1 is SQVTM and CDR2 is ANQGSEA in the germline V gene. This CDR3 reads CSVPDREPYNEQFF. In nucleotides, the CDR3 is TGCAGCGTTCCCGACAGGGAACCTTACAATGAGCAGTTCTTC.